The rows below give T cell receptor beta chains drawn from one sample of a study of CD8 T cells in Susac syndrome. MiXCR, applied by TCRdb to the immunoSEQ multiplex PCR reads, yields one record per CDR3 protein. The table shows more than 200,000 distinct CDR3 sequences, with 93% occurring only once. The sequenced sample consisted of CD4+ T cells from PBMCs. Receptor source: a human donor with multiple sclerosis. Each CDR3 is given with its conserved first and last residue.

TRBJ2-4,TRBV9,CASSALAGAGENIQYF
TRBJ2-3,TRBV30,CAWSPGQGTGDTQYF
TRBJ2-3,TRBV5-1,CASSLGGLRDTQYF
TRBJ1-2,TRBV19,CARLLGAHDYGYTF
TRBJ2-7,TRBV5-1,CASSSSYEQYF
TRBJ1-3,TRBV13,CASSSPGGLISGNTIYF
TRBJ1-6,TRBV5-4,CASSLDVSNSPLHF
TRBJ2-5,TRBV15,CATSRDSPGTGGGLQETQYF
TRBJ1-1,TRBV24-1,CATSDKDGKMNTEAFF
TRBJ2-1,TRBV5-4,CASSLGRGSYYNEQFF
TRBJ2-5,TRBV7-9,CASSLVDETQYF
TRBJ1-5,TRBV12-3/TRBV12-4,CASSLSGINQPQHF
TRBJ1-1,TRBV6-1,CASSDVGATEAFF
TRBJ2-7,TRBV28,CASTLGWSSYEQYF
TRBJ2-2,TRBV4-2,CASSQVGLARTGELFF
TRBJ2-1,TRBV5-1,CASSPGMDRGYNEQFF
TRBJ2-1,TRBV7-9,CASSPGRGNYNEQFF
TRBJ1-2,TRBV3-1,CASSTGQTYGYTF
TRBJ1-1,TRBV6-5,CASSWAGNTEAFF
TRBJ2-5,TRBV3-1,CASTRAGGQETQYF
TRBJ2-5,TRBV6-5,CASSYSVLVETQYF
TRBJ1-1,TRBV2,CASSPRGTEEAFF
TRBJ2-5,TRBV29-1,CSVGGIEQPETQYF
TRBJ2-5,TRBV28,CASSFEVAGGLAETQYF
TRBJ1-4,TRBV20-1,CSAIGGAPNEKLFF
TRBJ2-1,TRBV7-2,CASSLLWTSYNEQFF
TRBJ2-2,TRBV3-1,CASSQASLAGELFF
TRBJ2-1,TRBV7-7,CASSFDGNEQFF
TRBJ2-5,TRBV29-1,CSVEGNPAGETQYF
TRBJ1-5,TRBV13,CASSFRAGNQPQHF
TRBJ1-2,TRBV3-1,CASSQDGRSSYTF
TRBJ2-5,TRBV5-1,CASSSYSSGTGVLETQYF
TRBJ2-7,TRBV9,CASSVSIGTGSYEQYF
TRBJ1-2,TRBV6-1,CASSRTGGKGYGYTF
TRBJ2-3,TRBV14,CASSQDTLLPTTDTQYF
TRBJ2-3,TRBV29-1,CSVLQGSDTQYF
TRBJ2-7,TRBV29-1,CSVRGTGTGVTYEQYF
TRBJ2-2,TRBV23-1,CASSQSGLAGEWTGELFF
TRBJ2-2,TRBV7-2,CASSTRDYPAGELFF
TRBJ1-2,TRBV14,CASSQGTPYGYTF
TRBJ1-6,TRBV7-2,CASSLQQYNSPLHF
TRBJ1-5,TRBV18,CASSAGHNQPQHF
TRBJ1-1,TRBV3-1,CASSQGYNTEAFF
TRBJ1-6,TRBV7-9,CASSLLDLSPLHF
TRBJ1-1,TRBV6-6,CASTHGRGKNTEAFF
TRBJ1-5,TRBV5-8,CASSLYQNRDSNQPQHF
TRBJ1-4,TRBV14,CASSLNSNEKLFF
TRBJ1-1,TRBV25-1,CASSDPGRNTEAFF
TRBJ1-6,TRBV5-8,CASSDRNSPLHF
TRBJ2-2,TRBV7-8,CASSYYEGANTGELFF
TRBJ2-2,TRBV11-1,CASSYPAGTRGGELFF
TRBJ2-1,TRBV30,CAWRGVSGRIDEQFF
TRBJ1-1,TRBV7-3,CASSLNPITGREAFF